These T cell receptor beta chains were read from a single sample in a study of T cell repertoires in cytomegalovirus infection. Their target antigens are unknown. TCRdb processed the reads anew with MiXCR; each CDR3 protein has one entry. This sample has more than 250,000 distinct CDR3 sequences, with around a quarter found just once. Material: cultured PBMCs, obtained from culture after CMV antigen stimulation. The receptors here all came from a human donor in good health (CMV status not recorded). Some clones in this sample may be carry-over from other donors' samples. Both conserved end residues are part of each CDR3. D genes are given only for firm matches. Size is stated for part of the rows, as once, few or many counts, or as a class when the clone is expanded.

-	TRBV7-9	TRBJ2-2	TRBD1	CASPRTGGNTGELFF	TGTGCCAGCCCCCGGACAGGGGGGAACACCGGGGAGCTGTTTTTT
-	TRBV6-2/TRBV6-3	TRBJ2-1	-	CASSYRRGAHQNEQFF	TGTGCCAGCAGTTACCGGCGAGGGGCGCATCAAAATGAGCAGTTCTTC
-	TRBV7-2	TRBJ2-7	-	CASSLRVIEQYF	TGTGCCAGCTCCCTCCGGGTGATCGAGCAGTACTTC
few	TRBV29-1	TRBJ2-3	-	CSVDSGPTQYF	TGCAGCGTTGATTCCGGACCAACGCAGTATTTT
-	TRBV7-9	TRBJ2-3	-	CASSPEGRTTQYF	TGTGCCAGCAGCCCTGAGGGACGGACTACGCAGTATTTT
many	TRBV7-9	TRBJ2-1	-	CASSTQVLGAFF	TGTGCCAGCAGCACACAGGTTCTGGGTGCGTTCTTC
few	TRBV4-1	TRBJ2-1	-	CASSPKPADSPYNEQFF	TGCGCCAGCAGCCCTAAACCAGCGGATTCACCCTACAATGAGCAGTTCTTC
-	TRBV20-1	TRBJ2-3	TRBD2	CSARDPHNLAGNPGTDTQYF	TGCAGTGCTAGAGATCCGCACAACCTAGCGGGAAACCCGGGGACAGATACGCAGTATTTT
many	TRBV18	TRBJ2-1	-	CASSPIRGNEQFF	TGTGCCAGCTCACCAATTAGGGGAAATGAGCAGTTCTTC
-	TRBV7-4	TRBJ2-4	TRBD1	CASSLGQGKAKNIQYF	TGTGCCAGCAGCTTGGGACAGGGGAAGGCCAAAAACATTCAGTACTTC
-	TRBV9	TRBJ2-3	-	CASSVSLSTDTQYF	TGTGCCAGCAGCGTTTCCCTCAGCACAGATACGCAGTATTTT
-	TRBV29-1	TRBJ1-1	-	CSVVYRLGTEAFF	TGCAGCGTTGTTTACAGGTTGGGAACTGAAGCTTTCTTT
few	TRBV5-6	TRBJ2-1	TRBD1	CASSQDRGYEQFF	TGTGCCAGCAGCCAAGACAGGGGGTATGAGCAGTTCTTC
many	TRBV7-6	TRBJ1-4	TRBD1	CASREFQGGEKLFF	TGTGCCAGCAGAGAATTTCAGGGGGGCGAAAAACTGTTTTTT
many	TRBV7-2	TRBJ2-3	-	CASSPPGLTDTQYF	TGTGCCAGCAGCCCACCGGGACTTACAGATACGCAGTATTTT
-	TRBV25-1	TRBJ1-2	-	CASSEPGLHHGYTF	TGTGCCAGCAGTGAGCCAGGGCTCCATCATGGCTACACCTTC
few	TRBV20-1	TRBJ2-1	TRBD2	CSARSLAGVNEQFF	TGCAGTGCTAGAAGCCTAGCGGGAGTGAATGAGCAGTTCTTC
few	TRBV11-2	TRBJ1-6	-	CASSLVLGLYNSPLHF	TGTGCCAGCAGCTTAGTCCTGGGGCTCTATAATTCACCCCTCCACTTT
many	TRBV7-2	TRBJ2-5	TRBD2	CASSLVALGTSGVKTQYF	TGTGCCAGCAGCTTAGTAGCCCTAGGGACTAGCGGGGTGAAGACCCAGTACTTC